These 22 T cell receptor beta chains share one sample of origin, sequenced in a study of shared clonotypes between healthy human individuals. The table came from immunoSEQ multiplex PCR; TCRdb's copy has only in-frame clones and leaves some out. The table lists fewer than 3 million clones, roughly 90% of them singletons. The sequenced sample was naive CD4+ T cells from PBMCs. Subset of the sample: CD45RA+ positively selected. Every receptor here comes from a man younger than 35 in good health. Some clones in this sample may be carry-over from other donors' samples.

V is TRBV5-1 and J is TRBJ2-4; D remains ambiguous. CDR1 is SGHRS and CDR2 is YFSETQ in the germline V gene. Trimming shortened V by 1 base and J by 7 bases, and 9 bases separated the two germline ends. The CDR3 consists of 13 residues. CDR3 in amino acids: CASSLNSPNIQYF. As DNA, the CDR3 is TGCGCCAGCAGCTTGAACAGCCCCAACATTCAGTACTTC.

This chain connects TRBV25-1 to TRBJ2-3; perhaps TRBD2 as D (5 bases). The CDR3 is 18 residues long. Per germline, CDR1 MGHDK and CDR2 SYGVNS. V shed 3 bases and J shed 0 bases, with 19 bases lying between them. This CDR3 is CASSDHGMTRTSTDTQYF. CDR3 nucleotides: TGTGCCAGCAGTGACCACGGGATGACGCGTACTAGCACAGATACGCAGTATTTT.

The chain uses TRBV2 and TRBJ2-5, with 10 positions matching TRBD1. CDR3 length: 18 amino acids. Germline lookup yields CDR1 SNHLY and CDR2 FYNNEI. The ends lost 5 bases at V and 5 bases at J; junction bases unmatched: 17. CDR3 in amino acids: CASSLPGQGSLSGETQYF. Written as DNA, the CDR3 is TGTGCCAGCAGTTTACCGGGACAGGGGAGCTTGTCCGGGGAGACCCAGTACTTC. The full variable domain, in which reference TRBV2 and TRBJ2-5 provide the parts outside the CDR3, is EPEVTQTPSHQVTQMGQEVILRCVPISNHLYFYWYRQILGQKVEFLVSFYNNEISEKSEIFDDQFSVERPDGSNFTLKIRSTKLEDSAMYFCASSLPGQGSLSGETQYFGPGTRLLVL.

On this clone itself: Within the sample, other DNA sequences also encode this same CDR3. The V call is TRBV7-9, the J call TRBJ1-2, with 7 bases identical to TRBD1. Germline values: CDR1 SEHNR, CDR2 FQNEAQ (reference sequence). The V gene end was trimmed by 5 bases and the J gene end by 7 bases; junction bases not matched to a gene: 7. The CDR3 runs 13 residues. The CDR3 here is CASSPDRAGGYTF. CDR3 sequence (DNA): TGTGCCAGCAGCCCAGACAGGGCTGGTGGCTACACCTTC.

The V gene is TRBV30, the J gene TRBJ2-6; D is undetermined. The CDR3 length is 16 residues. The V gene lost 3 bases and the J gene lost 0 bases, with 12 bases spanning the gap. CDR1 GTSNPN and CDR2 SVGIG come from the germline V gene (reference sequence). The CDR3 is CAWSGRRYSGANVLTF. The CDR3 nucleotides are TGTGCCTGGAGCGGCAGGAGATACTCTGGGGCCAACGTCCTGACTTTC.

This sequence joins TRBV18 and TRBJ1-5, with D maybe TRBD1 (5 bases). V was shortened by 2 bases and J by 2 bases, with 19 bases between the two germline ends. The CDR3 runs 18 residues. The germline CDR1 and CDR2 sequences are KGHSH and LQKENI. CDR3 nucleotides: TGTGCCAGCTCACCAAACCGTGGAAGCCAGGGAGGCAATCAGCCCCAGCATTTT. Its translation is CASSPNRGSQGGNQPQHF.

The chain employs TRBV21-1 and TRBJ1-2; the table calls TRBD1, which could not be checked here. TRBV21-1 is designated a pseudogene. This CDR3 has 12 amino acids. The CDR3 is CASAGVENGYTF. In DNA form, the CDR3 reads TGTGCCAGCGCAGGGGTGGAGAATGGCTACACCTTC.

The V and J genes are TRBV14 and TRBJ2-1, with D tentatively TRBD1 (6 bases). The CDR3 extends over 16 amino acids. The germline V gene has CDR1 SGHDN and CDR2 FVKESK. Trimming left V 4 bases short and J 6 bases short, with 19 bases between. CDR3: CASSPLTGRLGNEQFF. The CDR3 DNA is TGTGCCAGCAGCCCCCTCACAGGGCGACTTGGCAATGAGCAGTTCTTC.

Turning to this clone: In the same sample, other DNA sequences code for this CDR3. The chain employs TRBV5-1 and TRBJ1-3; 7 bases are a match to TRBD1. CDR3 length: 14 amino acids. J lost 2 bases, V lost 4 bases, and 3 bases had no gene match. Germline values: CDR1 SGHRS, CDR2 YFSETQ. In DNA, the CDR3 is TGCGCCAGCAGCCCAGGACAGGCTGGAAACACCATATATTTT. Amino acid sequence: CASSPGQAGNTIYF.

This chain joins TRBV18 and TRBJ2-1; no definite D call. Germline loops: CDR1 KGHSH, CDR2 LQKENI. The CDR3 is 17 residues long. V was trimmed by 5 bases and J by 2 bases, leaving 19 bases between them. In DNA form, the CDR3 reads TGTGCCAGCTCATCATTTCCCCAGGTACTACCCTACAATGAGCAGTTCTTC. Encoded protein: CASSSFPQVLPYNEQFF.

The genes are TRBV4-1 and TRBJ1-2; maybe TRBD1 (6 bases). Trimming shortened V by 5 bases and J by 3 bases, and 19 bases separated the two germline ends. This CDR3 spans 16 amino acids. CDR1 is MGHRA and CDR2 is YSYEKL in the germline V gene. The CDR3 region has the DNA TGCGCCAGCAGCGAGTCTATAGAGACAGGACACTATGGCTACACCTTC. The encoded protein is CASSESIETGHYGYTF.

The chain joins TRBV12-2 to TRBJ2-7; TRBD1, the table's D call, was not compared with the DNA. TRBV12-2 is given as a pseudogene. The CDR3 length is 16 residues. The DNA for the CDR3 is TGTGCAAGTCGCTCGTCGCCGGGACAGGTTTCGTACGAGCAGTACTTC. Residues: CASRSSPGQVSYEQYF.

This chain links TRBV18 with TRBJ2-1; D possibly corresponds to TRBD2 (5 bases). Germline assignment: CDR1 KGHSH and CDR2 LQKENI. V was trimmed by 3 bases and J by 4 bases, leaving 13 bases between them. This CDR3 region has 15 residues. CDR3 DNA: TGTGCCAGCTCACCGGATCTAGCTTCGTACAATGAGCAGTTCTTC. Protein product: CASSPDLASYNEQFF.

This clone was observed a handful of times. The rearrangement links TRBV5-6 to TRBJ2-5, with D possibly being TRBD2 (6 bases). The V and J ends lost 3 bases and 7 bases respectively, with 16 bases between them. The germline gives CDR1 SGHDT, CDR2 YYEEEE. CDR3 length: 14 residues. The CDR3 loop reads CASSSSSAEGTQYF. As DNA, the CDR3 is TGTGCCAGCAGCTCCTCTAGCGCCGAGGGGACCCAGTACTTC.

The J gene is TRBJ1-4, the V gene TRBV5-5, with 8 bases lining up with TRBD1. The V gene's germline CDR1 is SGHKS and CDR2 YYEKEE (reference sequence). J gave up 7 bases and V 1 base, and 6 bases lay outside the gene matches. CDR3 length: 15 amino acids. CDR3 residues: CASSLSRGQVEKLFF. In DNA, the CDR3 is TGTGCCAGCAGCTTGAGCAGGGGGCAGGTTGAAAAACTGTTTTTT.

V and J are TRBV7-2 and TRBJ2-7; 8 bases are a match to TRBD1. The V gene end was trimmed by 4 bases and the J gene end by 6 bases; junction bases not matched to a gene: 17. The CDR3 runs to 17 residues. Germline CDR1 reads SGHTA; CDR2 reads FQGNSA. Here the CDR3 DNA reads TGTGCCAGCAGCTCTGTGCTCGGACAGGGACGGTCTATCGAGCAGTACTTC. Protein: CASSSVLGQGRSIEQYF.

The chain has TRBV28 and TRBJ1-5, with D perhaps matching TRBD1 (6 bases). V lost 6 bases to trimming and J lost 7 bases, with 28 bases between them. The CDR3 length is 18 residues. The germline V gene has CDR1 MDHEN and CDR2 SYDVKM. The chain's CDR3 is CASSFSSVAGARGQPQHF. In nucleotides, the CDR3 is TGTGCCAGCAGCTTCTCCTCTGTAGCAGGGGCGCGAGGGCAGCCCCAGCATTTT.

The chain recombines TRBV28 with TRBJ1-1, with D unclear. The CDR3 has 13 amino acids. V was pared by 6 bases and J by 3 bases, with 11 bases between. Looked up from germline, CDR1 is MDHEN and CDR2 is SYDVKM. As DNA, the CDR3 is TGTGCCAGCAGCCCAACCATGTACACTGAAGCTTTCTTT. Translated: CASSPTMYTEAFF. Supplemented by reference TRBV28 and TRBJ1-1, the full variable domain reads DVKVTQSSRYLVKRTGEKVFLECVQDMDHENMFWYRQDPGLGLRLIYFSYDVKMKEKGDIPEGYSVSREKKERFSLILESASTNQTSMYLCASSPTMYTEAFFGQGTRLTVV.

The genes are TRBV7-9 and TRBJ2-4; tentatively, D is TRBD1 (5 bases). Trimming left V 1 base short and J 0 bases short, with 13 bases between. The CDR3 covers 17 residues. Per the germline V gene, CDR1 is SEHNR and CDR2 is FQNEAQ (reference sequence). The CDR3 coding sequence is TGTGCCAGCAGCTTAGTAGACAGACAGCTAGCCAAAAACATTCAGTACTTC. This encodes CASSLVDRQLAKNIQYF.

This clone appeared a single time. The chain employs TRBV5-4 and TRBJ2-1, with TRBD1 identical over 10 bases. CDR3 size: 15 residues. Germline V gene lookup returns CDR1 SGHNT and CDR2 YYREEE (reference sequence). The junction had 7 bases not matched to a gene; V was cut back by 2 bases and J by 8 bases. The CDR3: CASSFDRGRAHEQFF. CDR3 nucleotides: TGTGCCAGCAGCTTCGACAGGGGGCGCGCCCATGAGCAGTTCTTC.

V gene TRBV9 combines with J gene TRBJ2-5; 12 bases align to TRBD2. The CDR3 extends over 17 amino acids. V was pared by 3 bases and J by 4 bases, with 10 bases of the junction left unmatched. Germline CDR1 reads SGDLS; CDR2 reads YYNGEE. CDR3 protein: CASSAGLAGAGGETQYF. CDR3 coding DNA: TGTGCCAGCAGCGCGGGACTAGCGGGCGCCGGGGGAGAGACCCAGTACTTC.

Worth noting for this clone: This sample also contains other DNA sequences that code for the same CDR3. This chain connects TRBV28 to TRBJ2-7; D might be TRBD1 (5 bases). Germline CDR1 reads MDHEN; CDR2 reads SYDVKM. V was shortened by 2 bases and J by 6 bases, with 8 bases between the two germline ends. The CDR3 contains 12 residues. The CDR3 coding sequence is TGTGCCAGCAGTTTAAAGGGGCGCGAGCAGTACTTC. It yields the protein CASSLKGREQYF.